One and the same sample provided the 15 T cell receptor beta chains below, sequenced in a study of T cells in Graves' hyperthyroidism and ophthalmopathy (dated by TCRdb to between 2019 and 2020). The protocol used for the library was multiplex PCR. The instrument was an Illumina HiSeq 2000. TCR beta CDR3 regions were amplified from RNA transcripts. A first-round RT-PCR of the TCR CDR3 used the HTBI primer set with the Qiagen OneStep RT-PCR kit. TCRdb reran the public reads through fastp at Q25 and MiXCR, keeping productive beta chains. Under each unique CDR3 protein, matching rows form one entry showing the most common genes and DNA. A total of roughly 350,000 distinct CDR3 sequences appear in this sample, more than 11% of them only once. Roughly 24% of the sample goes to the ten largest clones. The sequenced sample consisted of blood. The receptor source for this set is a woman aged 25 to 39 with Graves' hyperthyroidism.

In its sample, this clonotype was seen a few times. CDR3 bases: TGTGCCAGCAGCTTAGACGTGAACAGGGCGCGCGTATACACCTTC. This codes for CASSLDVNRARVYTF. The chain carries TRBV7-2 and TRBJ1-2, with a tentative D call TRBD1 (6 bases). Per the germline V gene, CDR1 is SGHTA and CDR2 is FQGNSA. The CDR3 spans 15 residues. V lost 1 base, J lost 11 bases, and 20 bases lay in between.

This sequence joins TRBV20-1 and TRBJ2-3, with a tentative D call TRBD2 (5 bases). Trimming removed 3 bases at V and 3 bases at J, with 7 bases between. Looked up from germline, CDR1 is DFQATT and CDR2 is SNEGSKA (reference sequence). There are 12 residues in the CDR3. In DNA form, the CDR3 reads TGCAGTGCTAGTAGCGAGACAGATACGCAGTATTTT. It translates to CSASSETDTQYF.

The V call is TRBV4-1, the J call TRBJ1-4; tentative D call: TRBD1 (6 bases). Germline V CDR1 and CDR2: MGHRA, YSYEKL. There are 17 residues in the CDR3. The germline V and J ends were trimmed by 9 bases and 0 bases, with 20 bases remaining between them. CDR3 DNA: TGCGCCAGTAATCCGGGACATCCGCCCGCAACTAATGAAAAACTGTTTTTT. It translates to CASNPGHPPATNEKLFF.

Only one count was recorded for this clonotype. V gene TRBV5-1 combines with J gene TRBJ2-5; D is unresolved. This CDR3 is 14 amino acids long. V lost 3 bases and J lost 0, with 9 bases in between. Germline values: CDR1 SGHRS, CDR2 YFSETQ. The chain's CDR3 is CASSSDGYQETQYF. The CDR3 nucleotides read TGCGCCAGCAGCTCGGACGGGTACCAAGAGACCCAGTACTTC.

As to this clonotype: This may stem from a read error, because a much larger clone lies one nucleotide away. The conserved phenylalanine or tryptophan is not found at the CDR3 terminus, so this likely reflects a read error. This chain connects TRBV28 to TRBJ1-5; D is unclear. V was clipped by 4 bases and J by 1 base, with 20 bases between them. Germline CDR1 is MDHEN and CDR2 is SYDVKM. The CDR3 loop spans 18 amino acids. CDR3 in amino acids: CASSSAPRPIVSNQPQHL. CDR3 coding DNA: TGTGCCAGCAGTTCCGCCCCGCGGCCTATTGTGAGCAATCAGCCCCAGCATCTT.

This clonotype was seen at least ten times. The CDR3 coding sequence is TGTGCCATACGACAGGGGGAATCCTACGAGCAGTACTTC. It encodes CAIRQGESYEQYF. V gene TRBV2 combines with J gene TRBJ2-7, with 9 bases matching TRBD1. Germline V gene data show CDR1 as SNHLY and CDR2 as FYNNEI. The CDR3 extends over 13 amino acids. Losses at the gene ends were 10 bases for V and 1 base for J; bases not matched to a gene: 5.

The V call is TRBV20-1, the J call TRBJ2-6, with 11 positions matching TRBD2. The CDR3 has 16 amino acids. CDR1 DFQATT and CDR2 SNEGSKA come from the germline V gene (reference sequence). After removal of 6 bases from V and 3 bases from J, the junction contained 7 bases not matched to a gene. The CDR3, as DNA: TGCAGTGCCCAACTAGCGGGAGCCTTTGGGGCCAACGTCCTGACTTTC. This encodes CSAQLAGAFGANVLTF.

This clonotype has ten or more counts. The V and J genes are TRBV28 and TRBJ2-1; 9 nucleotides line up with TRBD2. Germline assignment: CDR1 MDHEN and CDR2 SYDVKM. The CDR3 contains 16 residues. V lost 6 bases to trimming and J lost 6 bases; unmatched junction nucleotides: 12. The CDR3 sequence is CASRDSTSGHGNEQFF. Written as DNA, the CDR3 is TGTGCCAGCAGGGATTCGACTAGCGGTCACGGCAATGAGCAGTTCTTC.

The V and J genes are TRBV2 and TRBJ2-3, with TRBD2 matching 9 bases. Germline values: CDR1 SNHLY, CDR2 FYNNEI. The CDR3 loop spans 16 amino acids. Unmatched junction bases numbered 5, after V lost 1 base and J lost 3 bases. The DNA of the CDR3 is TGTGCCAGCAGTGAAGTTAGCGGGAGATCGACAGATACGCAGTATTTT. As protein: CASSEVSGRSTDTQYF. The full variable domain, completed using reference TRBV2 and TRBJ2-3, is EPEVTQTPSHQVTQMGQEVILRCVPISNHLYFYWYRQILGQKVEFLVSFYNNEISEKSEIFDDQFSVERPDGSNFTLKIRSTKLEDSAMYFCASSEVSGRSTDTQYFGPGTRLTVL.

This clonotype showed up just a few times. For the CDR3, the DNA is TGTGCCAGCCGAGGAGGCGGGAGGAACACCGGGGAGCTGTTTTTT. It translates to CASRGGGRNTGELFF. This sequence joins TRBV18 and TRBJ2-2, with 7 bases matching TRBD2. The V gene end was trimmed by 8 bases and the J gene end by 1 base; junction bases not matched to a gene: 7. The CDR3 totals 15 residues. CDR1 is KGHSH and CDR2 is LQKENI in the germline V gene.

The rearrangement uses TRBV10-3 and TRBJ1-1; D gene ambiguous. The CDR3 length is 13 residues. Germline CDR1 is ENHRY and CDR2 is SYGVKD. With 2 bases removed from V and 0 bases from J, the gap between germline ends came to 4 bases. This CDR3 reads CAISETLNTEAFF. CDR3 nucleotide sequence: TGTGCCATCAGTGAGACACTGAACACTGAAGCTTTCTTT.

As DNA, the CDR3 is TGCAGCGCCGGACTACCCGGAGGGGAGCAGTTCTTC. Translated, it gives CSAGLPGGEQFF. The chain uses TRBV29-1 and TRBJ2-1, with D perhaps TRBD2 (6 bases). The CDR3 spans 12 residues. CDR1 SQVTM and CDR2 ANQGSEA come from the germline V gene. The V end was cut by 7 bases, the J end by 10 bases, with 17 bases between.

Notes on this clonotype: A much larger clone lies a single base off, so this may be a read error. In DNA, the CDR3 is TGTGCCAGCAGTGACGATAAAGTCCGGCAGGAAAAACTGTTTTTT. Amino acid sequence: CASSDDKVRQEKLFF. The chain joins TRBV25-1 to TRBJ1-4; no clear D gene. Germline V gives CDR1 MGHDK, CDR2 SYGVNS. The CDR3 length is 15 residues. V lost 3 bases, J lost 8 bases, and 16 bases lay in between.

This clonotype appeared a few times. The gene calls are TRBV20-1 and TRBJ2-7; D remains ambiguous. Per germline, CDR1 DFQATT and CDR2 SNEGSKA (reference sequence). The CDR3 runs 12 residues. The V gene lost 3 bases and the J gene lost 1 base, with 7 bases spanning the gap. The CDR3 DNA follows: TGCAGTGCTAGCGAGATTTCCTACGAGCAGTACTTC. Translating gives CSASEISYEQYF.

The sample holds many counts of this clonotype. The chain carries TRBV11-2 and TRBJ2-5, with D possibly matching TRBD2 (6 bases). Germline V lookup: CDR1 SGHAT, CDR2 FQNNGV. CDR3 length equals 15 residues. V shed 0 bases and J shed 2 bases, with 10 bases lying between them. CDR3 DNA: TGTGCCAGCAGCTTAGATGGACGGGGGCAAGAGACCCAGTACTTC. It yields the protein CASSLDGRGQETQYF. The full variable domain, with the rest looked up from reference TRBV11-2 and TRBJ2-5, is EAGVAQSPRYKIIEKRQSVAFWCNPISGHATLYWYQQILGQGPKLLIQFQNNGVVDDSQLPKDRFSAERLKGVDSTLKIQPAKLEDSAVYLCASSLDGRGQETQYFGPGTRLLVL.